The entry below describes one TCR beta chain. It has no known antigen specificity. Base qualities are missing; no much larger clone stands one base away. Libraries were constructed by the immunoSEQ multiplex PCR assay. A mixture of 60 forward primers for TCR Vbeta segments and 13 reverse primers for TCR Jbeta segments was used in the multiplex PCR. A multiplex PCR assay on genomic DNA amplified the CDR3 region of rearranged TCR beta genes. The amplified TCR beta libraries were sequenced on the Illumina HiSeq System as 87-base-pair reads. The paper's processing steps were these. A later analysis counted 65 million to 90 million unique TCR beta chains across the 666 repertoires, and 10 million to 11 million of these chains were shared by at least two donors. A nearest-neighbor algorithm error-corrected the raw reads and collapsed the reads into unique sequences, merging closely related sequences to remove PCR and sequencing errors. To assign V, D and J gene segments, CDR3 sequences were aligned to IMGT reference sequences. For a sequence to be retained, a match of at least six nucleotides was required to both a V gene segment and a J gene segment. Rearrangements were classified as productive when the CDR3 lacked stop codons and remained in frame with V and J, and all other rearrangements were classified as non-productive. CDR3 was defined according to IMGT convention as the region running from the second conserved V-encoded cysteine to the conserved J-encoded phenylalanine. In an earlier analysis of approximately 500 of the donors, sequences lacking an unambiguous match to a single V gene segment were excluded. An earlier analysis of a few hundred of the donors called V segments functional above 56.7% productive rearrangements and segregating when the between-donor standard deviation exceeded 5%. A statistical classification framework was built for diagnosing cytomegalovirus status from the catalog of TCR beta chain sequences. In a later analysis, V and J genes were assigned by comparing TCR nucleotide sequences against IMGT/GENE-DB human TR gene sequences. Using the TCRdist pipeline, a later analysis assigned CDR3 sequences along with most-parsimonious VDJ recombination scenarios. In a later analysis, each TCR beta chain was defined by its CDR3 amino acid sequence together with its V-gene family, and reads without a unique V-gene family were excluded. A later analysis removed 600 or so highly shared, low-generation-probability nucleotide sequences to deal with suspected cross-contamination and a sequencing artifact. In a later analysis, a clonal expansion index for each public chain was calculated from normalized within-repertoire ranks of inferred template counts. In a later analysis, generation probabilities were computed with a VDJ recombination model fitted to out-of-frame rearrangements, and the resulting probabilities were checked against IGoR. In a later analysis, hypergeometric tests were used to score TCR-TCR, TCR-HLA and TCR-CMV co-occurrence, with a repertoire-size bias correction applied to TCR pairs. To estimate false discovery rates, a later analysis permuted the HLA or CMV assignments 20 times. In a later analysis, co-occurring TCRs were grouped using DBSCAN, with TCRdist sequence similarity added in when clustering inside HLA-allele-positive subsets. Repertoires with fewer than 30,000 or more than 120,000 public chains were left out of co-occurrence clustering, as were about 5 repertoires with anomalous nucleotide sharing. In its TCRdb copy, this immuneACCESS table keeps in-frame sequences only and misses some clones. Where compared with another copy, unresolved V genes explain less than half of these, and the others have no known cause. That table is the source of V, J and clone size, and D and trimming were worked out from the DNA. Across this sample there are some 87,000 clones, with under 85% seen only once. The top ten clones comprise roughly 7.3% of the sample.

This specimen belongs to a study of cytomegalovirus exposure and HLA in healthy donors (dated by TCRdb to about 2017). As for the study more broadly: An earlier analysis of 587 of the donors reported roughly 300 Gb of sequence data and 95 million to 120 million unique TCR beta sequences obtained from approximately 180 million T cells. Roughly 300 gigabases of sequencing data and 78 million or so unique TCR sequences were included in an early release covering 550 to 800 HLA-typed donors. Among the roughly 410 genotyped donors, 75% to 90% belonged to the genetic ancestry cluster associated with self-reported Caucasian donors. The study aimed to test whether signatures of past pathogen exposure could be identified by cataloging public T cell receptors. The study profiled the T cell repertoires of under 850 subjects by immunosequencing and related them to cytomegalovirus serostatus. Along with the roughly 670-subject first cohort, a separate validation cohort of 120 different subjects was used. High-throughput TCR immunosequencing, statistical association of individual TCRs with disease status, and machine learning were combined to predict cytomegalovirus infection status. In a later analysis, previously published TCR beta repertoires from 666 donors were re-analyzed and high-resolution HLA genotyping was added so that TCR occurrence patterns could be studied. The later analysis used no new phenotypic data to find candidate immune exposures, relying instead on TCR beta sequences and their occurrence across donors. In an earlier analysis of 550 to 700 of the donors, high-throughput TCR beta sequencing was used to judge whether each TCR beta V gene segment behaved as functional or pseudogenic. Donor age, sex, ethnicity and CMV serostatus were collected together with the repertoire data. In a later genetic analysis, genome-wide SNP genotypes for about three fifths of the roughly 670 donors were used, and that subset was treated as a discovery cohort. All discovery cohort repertoires had been generated on a single sequencing platform. HLA typing covered class I and class II loci at four-digit resolution. Typing coverage differed by locus: A, B, C, DRB1 and DQB1 were typed in roughly 620-630 donors, DQA1 in around 500, DPA1 in some 570, and DPB1 in around 440. Several DR-DQ haplotypes were treated as single units for association and clustering because of strong linkage in the cohort. Among 300 to 450 genotyped donors of the cohort, an average of about 240,000 unique TCR beta nucleotide sequences were sequenced per donor, around 20% of them non-productive.

The cohort was made up of under 800 healthy bone marrow donors. At the time of sampling, all cohort members were nominally healthy, though unrecorded immune exposures were likely present. The donor was CMV seropositive and was included in the group of 250 to 350 seropositive cohort members. A peripheral blood sample was provided by each donor, and peripheral blood mononuclear cells were used for TCR beta sequencing. The Qiagen DNeasy Blood Extraction Kit was used to extract genomic DNA from the blood cell samples. Including cysteine and phenylalanine, the CDR3 has 14 amino acids. Kept here is only the CDR3 DNA, which spans 42 bases and is read in frame from base 1. Based on the germline V gene, the CDR1 and CDR2 sequences are KGHSH and LQKENI. Germline trimming: 0 bases from V, 3 bases from J; junction bases outside gene matches: 2. Overall study results and their limits: A further reported finding was that TCR beta sequences accurately predicted the HLA-A and HLA-B alleles for most subjects in the first cohort. When HLA alleles, especially DR and DQ, strongly co-occurred, TCR associations were difficult to assign to individual alleles. According to a later analysis, TCR association rates differed among HLA loci, with DRB1 alleles showing the most associated TCRs and HLA-C alleles showing the fewest. For the cohort, immune exposure information was limited to CMV serostatus. Because counts were too low, seventeen rarely observed V segments, including chromosome 9 orphons, were left out of the earlier analysis of 500 to 650 of the donors. An earlier analysis of approximately 570 of the donors showed that most TCR beta V segments appeared in productive rearrangements either about 90% or about 30% of the time, which broadly matched IMGT annotations. The presence/absence analyses assumed that sequencing depth was roughly uniform across donors, and that assumption may not be true. While some public TCRs were present in many individuals, most TCR sequences turned up only very rarely across donors. According to a later genetic analysis, donors in an Asian-associated ancestry cluster had fewer N-insertions in productive TCRs than the approximately 630-donor mean. In a later analysis, several top co-occurrence clusters were reported to appear linked to parvovirus B19, influenza, CMV and Epstein-Barr virus. In a later analysis, HLA-associated TCR beta chains were found to be more clonally expanded and to have lower generation probabilities than equally common non-associated chains. Most CMV-associated TCR beta chains appeared to be HLA-restricted in a later analysis, and the HLA associations seemed to be driven largely by CMV exposure. A cluster of highly shared sequence variants was judged likely to represent a technical artifact of the sequencing pipeline. The authors suggested that the approach could potentially be extended to other disease states and immunological phenotypes. Linkage disequilibrium might explain the correlated functional status among segregating V segments, but an unknown experimental factor could not be ruled out. In both the original and validation cohorts, the classifier was reported to diagnose cytomegalovirus status with high specificity and sensitivity. V-gene and J-gene trimming of TCR beta chains was associated with a missense DCLRE1C variant in a later genetic analysis, and the association was replicated in an independent cohort. In the study, about 150 TCR beta chains were listed as associated with cytomegalovirus. Some IMGT-functional V segments, including TRBV6-2 and TRBV6-3, could not be distinguished by the 87-base-pair reads and were therefore excluded. In vitro tests confirmed that a few of the cytomegalovirus-associated TCR beta chains recognize cytomegalovirus antigens. Because HLA typing was missing for some donors at each locus, association tests included only the typed subset. Specific HLA alleles were associated with 16,951 TCR beta sequences at a false discovery rate of 0.05 in a later analysis. This cohort had only TCR beta chains sequenced, and the lack of alpha or paired-chain data limited which features could be detected.

The sample consisted of PBMCs. The source of this sequence is a man aged 50 or older in good health and CMV-seropositive. The chain is assembled from TRBV18 and TRBJ2-7, and TRBD2 aligns with 7 junction nucleotides. This receptor carries the CDR3 CASSPPPGGYEQYF. The bases are TGTGCCAGCTCACCACCGCCGGGGGGCTACGAGCAGTACTTC.